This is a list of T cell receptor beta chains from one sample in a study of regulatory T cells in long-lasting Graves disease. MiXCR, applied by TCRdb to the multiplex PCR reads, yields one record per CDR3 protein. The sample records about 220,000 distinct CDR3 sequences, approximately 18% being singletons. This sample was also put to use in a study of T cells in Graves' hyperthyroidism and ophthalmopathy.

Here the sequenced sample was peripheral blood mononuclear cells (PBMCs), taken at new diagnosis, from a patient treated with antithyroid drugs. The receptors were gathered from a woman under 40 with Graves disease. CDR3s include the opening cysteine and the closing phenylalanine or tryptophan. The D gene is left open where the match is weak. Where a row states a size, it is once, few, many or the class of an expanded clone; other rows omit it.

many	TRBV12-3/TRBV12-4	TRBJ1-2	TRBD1	CASSRRDRVRSGYTF	TGTGCCAGCAGCCGTCGGGACAGGGTTAGGAGTGGCTACACCTTC
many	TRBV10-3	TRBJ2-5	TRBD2	CAISGSPGLFETQYF	TGTGCCATCAGTGGTTCCCCGGGACTATTTGAGACCCAGTACTTC
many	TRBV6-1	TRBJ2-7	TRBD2	CASSRPGLAAERYF	TGTGCCAGCAGTAGGCCGGGACTAGCGGCTGAGCGGTACTTC
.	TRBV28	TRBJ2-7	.	CASSPQDSLHTYEQYF	TGTGCCAGCAGTCCTCAAGACTCCCTCCACACCTACGAGCAGTACTTC
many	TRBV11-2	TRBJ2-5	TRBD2	CASSLRLAGAQETQYF	TGTGCCAGCAGCTTGAGGCTAGCGGGGGCCCAAGAGACCCAGTACTTC
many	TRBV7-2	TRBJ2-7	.	CASSLTDRSFYEQYF	TGTGCCAGCAGCTTAACTGACAGGAGCTTCTACGAGCAGTACTTC
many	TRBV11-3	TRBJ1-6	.	CASSFALDSYNSPLHF	TGTGCCAGCAGCTTTGCACTGGACTCCTATAATTCACCCCTCCACTTT
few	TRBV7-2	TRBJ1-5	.	CASSRNGGNNQPQHF	TGTGCCAGCAGCCGGAACGGGGGGAACAATCAGCCCCAGCATTTT
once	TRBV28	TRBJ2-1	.	CASSFEISPNEQFF	TGTGCCAGCAGTTTCGAGATTTCCCCCAATGAGCAGTTCTTC
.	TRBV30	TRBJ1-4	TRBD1	CAWSAGTEGEKLFF	TGTGCCTGGAGTGCAGGGACAGAAGGAGAAAAACTGTTTTTT
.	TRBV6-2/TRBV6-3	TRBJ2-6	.	CASSYDGSGANVLTF	TGTGCCAGCAGTTATGATGGTTCTGGGGCCAACGTCCTGACTTTC
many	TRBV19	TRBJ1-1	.	CASSTGIRNAEAFF	TGTGCCAGTAGTACAGGGATTAGGAACGCTGAAGCTTTCTTT
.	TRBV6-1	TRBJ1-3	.	CASLGPGSTIYF	TGTGCCAGCCTGGGACCAGGAAGCACCATATATTTT
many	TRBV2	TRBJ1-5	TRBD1	CASSTNRGQPQHF	TGTGCCAGCAGTACCAACAGGGGACAGCCCCAGCATTTT
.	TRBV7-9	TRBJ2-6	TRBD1	CASSLGQGARGANVLTF	TGTGCCAGCAGCTTAGGACAGGGGGCGCGTGGGGCCAACGTCCTGACTTTC
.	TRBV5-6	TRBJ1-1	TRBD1	CASSLGTGALNTEAFF	TGTGCCAGCAGCTTGGGGACAGGGGCCTTGAACACTGAAGCTTTCTTT
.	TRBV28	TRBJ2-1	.	CASSLRDFWGGSYNEQFF	TGTGCCAGCAGTTTAAGGGACTTCTGGGGCGGCTCCTACAATGAGCAGTTCTTC
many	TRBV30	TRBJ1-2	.	CAWRMRATGYGYTF	TGTGCCTGGAGGATGAGGGCGACGGGCTATGGCTACACCTTC
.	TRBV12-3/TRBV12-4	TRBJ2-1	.	CASSAYLARSYNEQFF	TGTGCCAGCAGTGCCTACCTAGCGAGATCCTACAATGAGCAGTTCTTC
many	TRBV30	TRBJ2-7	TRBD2	CAWTPGGYEQYF	TGTGCCTGGACCCCCGGGGGGTACGAGCAGTACTTC
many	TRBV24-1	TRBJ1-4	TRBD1	CATSDPGTGEKLFF	TGTGCCACCAGTGACCCCGGGACAGGGGAGAAACTGTTTTTT
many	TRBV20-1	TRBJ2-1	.	CSVGQGTNEQFF	TGCAGTGTCGGGCAGGGGACCAATGAGCAGTTCTTC
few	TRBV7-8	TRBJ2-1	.	CASSSGAGDYNEQFF	TGTGCCAGCAGCTCAGGGGCGGGAGACTACAATGAGCAGTTCTTC
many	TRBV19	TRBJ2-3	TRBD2	CASRIAGRGDTQYF	TGTGCCAGTAGGATAGCGGGACGGGGAGATACGCAGTATTTT
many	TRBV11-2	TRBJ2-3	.	CASSLDPGTDTQYF	TGTGCCAGCAGCTTAGATCCGGGCACAGATACGCAGTATTTT